Each of the 9 T cell receptor beta chains below was sequenced from the same sample in a study of blood T cells in healthy people across ages. Together with a sample-barcoded 5' primer, a J-beta primer mix was included in a second PCR lasting roughly 6 to 12 cycles. TCRdb reprocessed the 5' RACE reads with MiXCR, giving one entry per CDR3 protein. The sample comprises about 1,400,000 distinct CDR3 sequences, roughly 59% of which are singletons, and 6.5% to 8% rests with the top ten. Sequenced input: blood. The receptors come from a man aged 18 to 29 in good health.

A few counts support this clonotype. The CDR3 protein is CASSFRLAGGRPLAQYF. Here the CDR3 DNA reads TGTGCCAGCAGTTTTCGTCTAGCGGGAGGGCGGCCCCTCGCGCAGTATTTT. The V and J genes are TRBV12-3 or TRBV12-4 and TRBJ2-3, with TRBD2 matching 12 bases. This CDR3 contains 17 residues. Trimming removed 3 bases from V and 10 bases from J; junction bases left unmatched: 14.

The chain joins TRBV27 to TRBJ2-5, with a tentative D call TRBD1 (5 bases). Matching the DNA end better, TRBJ2-7 makes the J call doubtful. Germline V gives CDR1 MNHEY, CDR2 SMNVEV (reference sequence). The length of the CDR3 is 12 residues. The DNA for the CDR3 is TGTGCCAGCTCAGGGAATCCCTACGAGCAGTACTTC. It encodes CASSGNPYEQYF.

This chain uses TRBV29-1 with TRBJ1-2, with D possibly being TRBD1 (5 bases). Germline loops: CDR1 SQVTM, CDR2 ANQGSEA. This CDR3 is 13 amino acids long. Trimming stripped 4 bases from V and 4 bases from J, with 13 bases between. The CDR3, as DNA: TGCAGCGTTGCGAGCGTCGGGGGCTATGGCTACACCTTC. Its protein product is CSVASVGGYGYTF.

The chain recombines TRBV24-1 with TRBJ1-2, with TRBD1 as a possible D gene (5 bases). Trimming removed 5 bases at V and 9 bases at J, with 24 bases between. CDR3 length: 16 amino acids. In germline, CDR1 is KGHDR, CDR2 SFDVKD. The CDR3 bases are TGTGCCACCAGTGCAAGGGTCGACAGACAGACGGACAGCTACACCTTC. Translated: CATSARVDRQTDSYTF.

This clonotype was observed a handful of times. The chain combines TRBV20-1 with TRBJ2-7; a possible D gene is TRBD2 (6 bases). Trimming cost V 6 bases and J 3 bases, with 18 bases left between them. The CDR3 contains 14 residues. The germline gives CDR1 DFQATT, CDR2 SNEGSKA (reference sequence). CDR3 loop: CSASRDSLVYEQYF. The CDR3 nucleotides read TGCAGTGCCTCCCGGGACTCGCTGGTCTACGAGCAGTACTTC.

This chain links TRBV2 with TRBJ2-2, with TRBD1 identical over 8 bases. Germline V gene lookup returns CDR1 SNHLY and CDR2 FYNNEI. The CDR3 loop spans 16 amino acids. Trimming cost V 8 bases and J 2 bases; bases outside gene matches: 10. CDR3: CASFMPGQVNTGELFF. CDR3 DNA sequence: TGTGCCAGCTTCATGCCGGGACAGGTTAACACCGGGGAGCTGTTTTTT.

J is TRBJ1-1 and V is TRBV27; a weak D match, TRBD1 (6 bases). The CDR3 is 14 residues long. The germline V gene has CDR1 MNHEY and CDR2 SMNVEV (reference sequence). The DNA of the CDR3 is TGTGCTACTAACCGGGCAGGGGAGAACACTGAAGCTTTCTTT. Translating it yields CATNRAGENTEAFF.

The rearrangement uses TRBV16 and TRBJ1-4; possibly TRBD1 for D (5 bases). V was trimmed by 0 bases and J by 7 bases, leaving 9 bases between them. The CDR3 totals 14 residues. Germline V gene sequence: CDR1 KGHSY, CDR2 FQNENV. CDR3 sequence: CASSQSLGLEKLFF. In DNA form, the CDR3 reads TGTGCCAGCAGCCAATCCTTGGGACTTGAAAAACTGTTTTTT.

This clonotype was seen only once. The V gene is TRBV29-1, the J gene TRBJ1-1; D is unresolved. Germline lookup yields CDR1 SQVTM and CDR2 ANQGSEA. V was pared by 6 bases and J by 1 base, with 9 bases between. The CDR3 covers 12 residues. The CDR3 is CSVPNTNTEAFF. CDR3 DNA: TGCAGCGTCCCCAACACGAACACTGAAGCTTTCTTT. The full variable domain, its missing parts supplied by reference TRBV29-1 and TRBJ1-1, is SAVISQKPSRDICQRGTSLTIQCQVDSQVTMMFWYRQQPGQSLTLIATANQGSEATYESGFVIDKFPISRPNLTFSTLTVSNMSPEDSSIYLCSVPNTNTEAFFGQGTRLTVV.